The 31 T cell receptor beta chains reported below all come from one sample, sequenced in a study of cytomegalovirus exposure and HLA in healthy donors (dated by TCRdb to between 2016 and 2019). The library was made by the immunoSEQ multiplex PCR assay. The multiplex PCR relied on a mix of 60 forward primers for TCR Vbeta segments and 13 reverse primers for TCR Jbeta segments. TCRdb obtained this table from immuneACCESS and retained in-frame rearrangements with V and J assigned. These tables miss some clones; where compared with another copy, unresolved V genes account for less than half of the shortfall, and the remainder is unexplained. Present in this sample are approximately 190,000 clones, roughly four fifths of which were seen just once. The ten top clones hold 0.098% of the sample. Material: PBMCs. The receptor set was obtained from a boy younger than 10 in good health and CMV-seronegative.

This clone was detected a few times. The chain is built from TRBV4-1 and TRBJ2-3, with 7 bases that match TRBD2. In germline, CDR1 is MGHRA, CDR2 YSYEKL. This CDR3 is 15 amino acids long. V was clipped by 3 bases and J by 6 bases; unmatched bases: 9. CDR3 residues: CASSHGLGPADTQYF. As DNA, the CDR3 is TGCGCCAGCAGCCATGGACTAGGGCCGGCTGATACGCAGTATTTT.

The chain links TRBV6-1 to TRBJ2-2; 9 bases fit TRBD1. The CDR3 runs 14 residues. CDR1 is MNHNS and CDR2 is SASEGT in the germline V gene. The junction had 4 bases not matched to a gene; V was cut back by 10 bases and J by 1 base. The CDR3: CAIYRGLNTGELFF. CDR3 in DNA: TGTGCCATCTACAGGGGGCTGAACACCGGGGAGCTGTTTTTT.

This clone was detected only a few times. The chain combines TRBV7-5 with TRBJ1-6; the table's D call, TRBD1, was not checked against the DNA. TRBV7-5 is an annotated pseudogene. The CDR3 is made up of 16 amino acids. The CDR3 loop is CARRPDRATPNSPLHF. The CDR3 nucleotides read TGTGCCAGAAGACCCGACAGAGCCACACCTAATTCACCCCTCCACTTT.

This clone was observed a single time. V is TRBV30 and J is TRBJ2-7, with D perhaps TRBD1 (5 bases). This CDR3 contains 13 residues. CDR1 is GTSNPN and CDR2 is SVGIG in the germline V gene (reference sequence). Between the trimmed V and J ends, which lost 5 bases and 3 bases, there was a span of 14 bases. Here the CDR3 reads CAWGAGFSYEQYF. For the CDR3, the DNA is TGTGCCTGGGGGGCAGGGTTCAGCTACGAGCAGTACTTC.

In this sample, this clone turned up once. This chain links TRBV15 with TRBJ2-1, with D possibly matching TRBD1 (8 bases). V was trimmed by 5 bases and J by 7 bases, leaving 18 bases between them. CDR1 is LNHNV and CDR2 is YYDKDF in the germline V gene (reference sequence). The CDR3 extends over 15 amino acids. The DNA for the CDR3 is TGTGCCACCAGCGCGTACAGGGGGGGATCAAATGAGCAGTTCTTC. This codes for CATSAYRGGSNEQFF.

The V and J genes are TRBV7-2 and TRBJ1-6, with a tentative D call TRBD1 (6 bases). From germline, CDR1 is SGHTA and CDR2 FQGNSA. The CDR3 has 15 residues. V dropped 4 bases and J dropped 3 bases, with 10 bases sitting between them. The CDR3: CASSSRDIYNSPLHF. Written as DNA, the CDR3 is TGTGCCAGCAGCTCCAGGGACATCTATAATTCACCCCTCCACTTT.

The rearrangement joins TRBV9 to TRBJ1-3, with D unresolved. Per the germline V gene, CDR1 is SGDLS and CDR2 is YYNGEE. The CDR3 is 13 amino acids. The germline V and J ends were trimmed by 0 bases and 9 bases, with 10 bases remaining between them. CDR3 amino acids: CASSVGQGTTIYF. The CDR3 region has the DNA TGTGCCAGCAGCGTAGGACAAGGTACCACCATATATTTT.

The chain has TRBV19 and TRBJ1-1, with D maybe TRBD1 (5 bases). V shed 8 bases and J shed 4 bases, with 20 bases lying between them. The CDR3 contains 15 residues. Per germline, CDR1 LNHDA and CDR2 SQIVND (reference sequence). Here the CDR3 reads CASGARRQMTTEAFF. The DNA for the CDR3 is TGTGCCAGTGGGGCTCGGAGACAGATGACCACTGAAGCTTTCTTT.

The genes are TRBV7-2 and TRBJ1-5; D not resolved. This CDR3 is built from 13 residues. V was cut by 8 bases and J by 2 bases, with 10 bases left in between. Germline lookup yields CDR1 SGHTA and CDR2 FQGNSA. The CDR3 DNA is TGTGCCAGCGCCGCGGTGGGCAATCAGCCCCAGCATTTT. Its protein product is CASAAVGNQPQHF.

The genes are TRBV7-2 and TRBJ2-2; 8 bases match TRBD1. Trimming took 5 bases from V and 1 from J; bases not matched to a gene: 3. Germline CDR1 and CDR2: SGHTA and FQGNSA. The CDR3 has 15 amino acids. In DNA, the CDR3 is TGTGCCAGCAGCCTACAGGGGGGGAACACCGGGGAGCTGTTTTTT. This sequence encodes CASSLQGGNTGELFF.

DNA of the CDR3: TGTGCCAGTAGTATGTCTGGGGGCACCTACAATGAGCAGTTCTTC. Encoded protein: CASSMSGGTYNEQFF. V gene TRBV19 combines with J gene TRBJ2-1; TRBD1 might be the D (6 bases). V lost 3 bases and J lost 2, with 11 bases in between. Looked up from germline, CDR1 is LNHDA and CDR2 is SQIVND (reference sequence). CDR3 length: 15 residues.

The chain is built from TRBV7-9 and TRBJ1-5, with D unclear. The V gene lost 1 base and the J gene lost 6 bases, with 10 bases spanning the gap. The length of the CDR3 is 14 residues. Germline V lookup: CDR1 SEHNR, CDR2 FQNEAQ (reference sequence). CDR3: CASSLDSEIQPQHF. As DNA, the CDR3 is TGTGCCAGCAGCTTAGATTCCGAGATTCAGCCCCAGCATTTT.

J is TRBJ2-3 and V is TRBV10-3; 9 nucleotides match TRBD2. Looked up from germline, CDR1 is ENHRY and CDR2 is SYGVKD. The junction had 10 bases not matched to a gene; V was cut back by 5 bases and J by 4 bases. The CDR3 runs 16 residues. In DNA, the CDR3 is TGTGCCATCAGTACAAGACTAGCGGCGGTCGCAGATACGCAGTATTTT. Its protein product is CAISTRLAAVADTQYF.

This clone was counted only a few times. This chain uses TRBV5-1 with TRBJ1-1, with a possible D match to TRBD1 (6 bases). Germline V gene lookup returns CDR1 SGHRS and CDR2 YFSETQ. V dropped 0 bases and J dropped 10 bases, with 13 bases sitting between them. CDR3 length equals 13 residues. This CDR3 reads CASSLVPGDLAFF. In DNA, the CDR3 is TGCGCCAGCAGCTTGGTTCCAGGGGATTTAGCTTTCTTT.

CDR3: CASSQVWKGVAYNSPLHF. The CDR3 DNA is TGCGCCAGCAGCCAAGTCTGGAAAGGGGTCGCCTATAATTCACCCCTCCACTTT. V usage is TRBV4-1 and J usage is TRBJ1-6; the D gene is possibly TRBD1 (5 bases). The CDR3 consists of 18 residues. V was shortened by 1 base and J by 2 bases, with 15 bases between the two germline ends. Germline loops: CDR1 MGHRA, CDR2 YSYEKL.

This chain connects TRBV6-1 to TRBJ2-3; D is uncertain. The CDR3 covers 13 residues. CDR1 MNHNS and CDR2 SASEGT come from the germline V gene. The germline V and J ends were trimmed by 6 bases and 1 base, with 8 bases remaining between them. The CDR3: CASRSAGTDTQYF. CDR3 DNA sequence: TGTGCCAGCAGGAGCGCCGGCACAGATACGCAGTATTTT.

The V and J genes are TRBV9 and TRBJ2-1; TRBD1 agrees at 7 bases. The germline V gene has CDR1 SGDLS and CDR2 YYNGEE. This CDR3 has 14 residues. The ends lost 4 bases at V and 8 bases at J; junction bases unmatched: 9. The CDR3 DNA follows: TGTGCCAGCAGCATCTTTGACAGGGACGATGAGCAGTTCTTC. This codes for CASSIFDRDDEQFF.

V and J are TRBV7-9 and TRBJ1-1; D unresolved. Trimming stripped 8 bases from V and 1 base from J, with 8 bases between. CDR3 length: 12 residues. CDR1 and CDR2 (germline): SEHNR, FQNEAQ (reference sequence). CDR3 in DNA: TGTGCCAGCTGCCGGGAGAACACTGAAGCTTTCTTT. It yields the protein CASCRENTEAFF.

This clone was counted between two and nine times. V is TRBV11-1 and J is TRBJ2-5; D possibly corresponds to TRBD2 (7 bases). The CDR3 runs 13 residues. CDR1 and CDR2 from the germline V gene are SGHAT and FQDESV (reference sequence). V lost 5 bases, J lost 3 bases, and 10 bases lay in between. The CDR3 reads CASSTGGEETQYF. The CDR3 DNA follows: TGTGCCAGCAGCACGGGGGGCGAAGAGACCCAGTACTTC.

The rearrangement links TRBV7-9 to TRBJ2-1, with D perhaps matching TRBD2 (7 bases). CDR1 is SEHNR and CDR2 is FQNEAQ in the germline V gene (reference sequence). The CDR3 extends over 15 amino acids. V was shortened by 5 bases and J by 3 bases, with 14 bases between the two germline ends. The CDR3 DNA follows: TGTGCCAGCAGCCAGGGGAGGGGGAACTACAATGAGCAGTTCTTC. It encodes CASSQGRGNYNEQFF.

The chain combines TRBV13 with TRBJ2-1, with 14 bases fitting TRBD2. Per germline, CDR1 PRHDT and CDR2 FYEKMQ (reference sequence). V shed 5 bases, J shed 10 bases, and the junction held 7 bases outside the gene matches. CDR3 length: 15 amino acids. The CDR3 DNA sequence: TGTGCCAGCAGCCCGACTAGCGGGGGGGCCAGGGAGCAGTTCTTC. The encoded protein is CASSPTSGGAREQFF.

CDR3 sequence: CASSLASGGAYEQYF. CDR3 in DNA: TGTGCCAGCAGCTTAGCGAGCGGGGGGGCCTACGAGCAGTACTTC. The chain uses TRBV13 and TRBJ2-7, with 10 bases matching TRBD2. This CDR3 region has 15 residues. Trimming cost V 1 base and J 2 bases; bases outside gene matches: 2. Germline-derived CDR1 and CDR2 are PRHDT and FYEKMQ (reference sequence).

This clone was observed once. The V and J genes are TRBV19 and TRBJ2-3; TRBD2 matches 8 bases. CDR1 and CDR2 (germline): LNHDA, SQIVND (reference sequence). The ends lost 5 bases at V and 3 bases at J; junction bases unmatched: 4. The CDR3 runs to 14 residues. The CDR3 nucleotides are TGTGCCAGTAGTGCGGGACTAGTAACAGATACGCAGTATTTT. Its translation: CASSAGLVTDTQYF.

The V gene is TRBV6-5, the J gene TRBJ1-1; tentatively, D is TRBD1 (5 bases). Germline CDR1 reads MNHEY; CDR2 reads SVGAGI. CDR3 length: 14 amino acids. Trimming pared 2 bases from V and 5 bases from J, leaving 12 bases between. The CDR3: CASSYKGMRTEAFF. DNA of the CDR3: TGTGCCAGCAGTTACAAGGGGATGCGGACTGAAGCTTTCTTT.

This chain joins TRBV5-1 and TRBJ2-3; 12 positions agree with TRBD2. V was clipped by 3 bases and J by 4 bases; unmatched bases: 6. Germline V gene data show CDR1 as SGHRS and CDR2 as YFSETQ. This CDR3 region has 16 residues. This CDR3 is CASSSTSGGRADTQYF. CDR3 coding DNA: TGCGCCAGCAGCTCGACTAGCGGGGGTCGGGCAGATACGCAGTATTTT.

This clone was observed a single time. The gene calls are TRBV9 and TRBJ2-1; no reliable D call. The germline CDR1 and CDR2 sequences are SGDLS and YYNGEE. This CDR3 comprises 15 residues. V was cut by 2 bases and J by 6 bases, with 15 bases left in between. CDR3 loop: CASSVYQVLGNEQFF. The CDR3 bases are TGTGCCAGCAGCGTTTATCAGGTCTTGGGCAATGAGCAGTTCTTC.

The V gene is TRBV30, the J gene TRBJ1-3, with D possibly being TRBD1 (6 bases). V lost 0 bases and J 8 bases, leaving 14 bases between the germline ends. From germline, CDR1 is GTSNPN and CDR2 SVGIG (reference sequence). CDR3 length: 14 amino acids. Written as DNA, the CDR3 is TGTGCCTGGAGTGTACGGGGGGGCGAAGACACCATATATTTT. Its translation is CAWSVRGGEDTIYF.

The V call is TRBV6-1, the J call TRBJ1-1, with D possibly matching TRBD1 (6 bases). Germline CDR1 is MNHNS and CDR2 is SASEGT. CDR3 length: 14 amino acids. V was clipped by 6 bases and J by 0 bases, with 11 bases between them. The CDR3 region has the DNA TGTGCCAGCAGAACGACAGGACTGAACACTGAAGCTTTCTTT. Its protein is CASRTTGLNTEAFF.

The chain uses TRBV6-6 and TRBJ1-1; D perhaps matches TRBD1 (5 bases). Germline V gene data show CDR1 as MNHNY and CDR2 as SVGAGI (reference sequence). Trimming took 1 base from V and 10 from J, leaving 10 bases between them. The CDR3 sequence is 12 residues long. The CDR3 DNA reads TGTGCCAGCAGTTACTGGCGGGACGGAGCTTTCTTT. Encoded protein: CASSYWRDGAFF.

V is TRBV10-3 and J is TRBJ1-1; 9 nucleotides align to TRBD1. This CDR3 is built from 15 residues. V dropped 6 bases and J dropped 10; count of bases not matched to a gene: 15. CDR1 is ENHRY and CDR2 is SYGVKD in the germline V gene. The CDR3, as DNA: TGTGCCATCAGCAAAAGGACAGGGGAAGGCCCCGGAGCTTTCTTT. This sequence encodes CAISKRTGEGPGAFF.

In its sample, this clone was seen a few times. The chain employs TRBV7-2 and TRBJ2-1; 7 bases are shared with TRBD2. Germline V gene sequence: CDR1 SGHTA, CDR2 FQGNSA. V lost 3 bases, J lost 9 bases, and 2 bases stayed unmatched. The CDR3 has 12 amino acids. This CDR3 is CASSFPGGEQFF. The CDR3 bases are TGTGCCAGCAGCTTCCCGGGAGGTGAGCAGTTCTTC.